The present T cell receptor beta chain was sequenced within a study of shared clonotypes between healthy human individuals. Sequencing was performed with immunoSEQ multiplex PCR; in TCRdb, only in-frame clones are kept and a portion is missing. Of some 2.3 million clones listed, more than 85% were seen once; the top ten hold 0.3% to 0.4%. CDR1 and CDR2 from the germline V gene are MNHEY and SMNVEV (reference sequence). With 6 bases clipped from V and 6 bases from J, the junction kept 9 bases outside the gene matches. The CDR3 totals 15 residues. Sequencing input: naive CD4+ T cells from PBMCs. Subset: CD45RA+ positively selected. The V call is TRBV27, the J call TRBJ2-1, with TRBD2 identical over 9 bases. The clonotype originates from a man between 18 and 29 years old in good health. Some clones in this sample may be carry-over from other donors' samples. DNA of the CDR3: TGTGCCAGCAGAGAGAGGGGACTAGCCCCCAATGAGCAGTTCTTC. Translated: CASRERGLAPNEQFF.